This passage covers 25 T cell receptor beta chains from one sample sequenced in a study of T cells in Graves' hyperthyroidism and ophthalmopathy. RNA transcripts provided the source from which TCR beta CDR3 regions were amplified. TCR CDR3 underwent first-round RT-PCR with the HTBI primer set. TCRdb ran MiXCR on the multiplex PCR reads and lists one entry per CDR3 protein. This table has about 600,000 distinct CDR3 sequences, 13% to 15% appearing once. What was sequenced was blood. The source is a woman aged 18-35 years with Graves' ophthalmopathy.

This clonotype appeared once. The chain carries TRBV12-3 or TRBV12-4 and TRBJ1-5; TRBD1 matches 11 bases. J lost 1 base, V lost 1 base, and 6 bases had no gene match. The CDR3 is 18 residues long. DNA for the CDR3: TGTGCCAGCAGTTTAGGGACAGGGGGCGAGGTGAGCAATCAGCCCCAGCATTTT. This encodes CASSLGTGGEVSNQPQHF.

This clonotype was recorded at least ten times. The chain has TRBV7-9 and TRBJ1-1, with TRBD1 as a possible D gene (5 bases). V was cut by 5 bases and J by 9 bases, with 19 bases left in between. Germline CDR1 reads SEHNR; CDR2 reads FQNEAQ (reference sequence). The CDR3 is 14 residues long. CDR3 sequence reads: CASSLGGDLKKAFF. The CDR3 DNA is TGTGCCAGCAGCCTTGGGGGGGACCTAAAAAAAGCTTTCTTT.

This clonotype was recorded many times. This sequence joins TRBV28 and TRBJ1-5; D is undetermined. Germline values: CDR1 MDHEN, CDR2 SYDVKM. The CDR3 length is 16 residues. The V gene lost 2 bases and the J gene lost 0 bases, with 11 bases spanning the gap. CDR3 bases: TGTGCCAGCAGTTTAGAGGGTCATAATAGCAATCAGCCCCAGCATTTT. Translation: CASSLEGHNSNQPQHF.

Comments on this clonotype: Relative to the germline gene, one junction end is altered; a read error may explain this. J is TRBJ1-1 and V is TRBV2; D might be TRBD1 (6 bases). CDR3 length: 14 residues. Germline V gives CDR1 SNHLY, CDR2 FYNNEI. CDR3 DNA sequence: TGTGCCAGCAGTGTTACAGGGAAGGGGACTGGAGCTTTCTTT. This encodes CASSVTGKGTGAFF.

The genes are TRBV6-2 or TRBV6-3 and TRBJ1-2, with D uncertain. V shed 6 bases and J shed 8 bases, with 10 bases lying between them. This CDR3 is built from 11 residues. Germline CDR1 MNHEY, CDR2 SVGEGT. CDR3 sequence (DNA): TGTGCCAGCAGGGCTGGGCGGGGCTACACCTTC. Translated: CASRAGRGYTF.

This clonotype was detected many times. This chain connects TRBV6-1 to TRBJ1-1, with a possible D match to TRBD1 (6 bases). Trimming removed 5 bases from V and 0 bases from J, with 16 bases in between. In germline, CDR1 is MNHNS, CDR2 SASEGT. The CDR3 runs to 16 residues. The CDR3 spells CASSSLNRVMNTEAFF. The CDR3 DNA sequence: TGTGCCAGCAGTTCCCTCAACAGGGTCATGAACACTGAAGCTTTCTTT.

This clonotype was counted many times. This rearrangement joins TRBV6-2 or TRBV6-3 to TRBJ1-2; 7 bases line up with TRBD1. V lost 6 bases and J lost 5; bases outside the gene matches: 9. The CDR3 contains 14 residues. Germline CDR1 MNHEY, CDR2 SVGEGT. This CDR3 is CASRPRTGGYGYTF. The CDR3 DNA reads TGTGCCAGCAGACCTAGGACAGGAGGGTATGGCTACACCTTC.

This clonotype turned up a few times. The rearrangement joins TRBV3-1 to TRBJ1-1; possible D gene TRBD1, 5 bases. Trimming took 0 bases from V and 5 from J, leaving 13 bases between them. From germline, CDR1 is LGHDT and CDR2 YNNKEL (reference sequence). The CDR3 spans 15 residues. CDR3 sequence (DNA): TGTGCCAGCAGCCAAGAAATCCGGGGGAAGACTGAAGCTTTCTTT. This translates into CASSQEIRGKTEAFF.

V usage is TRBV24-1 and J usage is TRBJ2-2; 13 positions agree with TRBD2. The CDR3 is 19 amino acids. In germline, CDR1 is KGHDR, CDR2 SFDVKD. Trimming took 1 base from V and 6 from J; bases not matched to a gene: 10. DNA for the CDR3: TGTGCCACCAGTGATTTTGGACTAGCGGGAGCCCCCCGGGCCGGGGAGCTGTTTTTT. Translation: CATSDFGLAGAPRAGELFF.

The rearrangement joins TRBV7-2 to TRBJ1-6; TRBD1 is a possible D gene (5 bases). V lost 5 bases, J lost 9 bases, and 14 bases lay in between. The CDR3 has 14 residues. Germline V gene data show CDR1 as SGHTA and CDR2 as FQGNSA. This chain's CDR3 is CASSPWDSGSPLHF. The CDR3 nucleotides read TGTGCCAGCAGCCCGTGGGACTCGGGTTCACCCCTCCACTTT.

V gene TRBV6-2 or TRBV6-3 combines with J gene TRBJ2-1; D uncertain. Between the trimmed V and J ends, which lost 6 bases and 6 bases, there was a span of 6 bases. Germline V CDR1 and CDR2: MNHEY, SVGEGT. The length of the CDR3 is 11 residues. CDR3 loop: CASSDTNEQFF. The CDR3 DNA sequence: TGTGCCAGCAGCGACACCAATGAGCAGTTCTTC.

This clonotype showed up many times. This CDR3 is CASTPERGQSSGANVLTF. The CDR3 region has the DNA TGTGCCAGCACTCCTGAACGGGGCCAAAGCTCTGGGGCCAACGTCCTGACTTTC. V and J are TRBV12-3 or TRBV12-4 and TRBJ2-6, with D perhaps given as TRBD1 or TRBD2 (5 bases each). CDR3 length: 18 residues. The V gene lost 7 bases and the J gene lost 0 bases, with 19 bases spanning the gap.

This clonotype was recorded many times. The CDR3 sequence: CAWSPGIGGRTDTQYF. DNA for the CDR3: TGTGCCTGGAGCCCCGGAATTGGCGGGCGCACAGATACGCAGTATTTT. The chain has TRBV30 and TRBJ2-3; D is possibly TRBD2 (5 bases). The germline CDR1 and CDR2 sequences are GTSNPN and SVGIG (reference sequence). Trimming removed 3 bases at V and 1 base at J, with 17 bases between. This CDR3 contains 16 residues.

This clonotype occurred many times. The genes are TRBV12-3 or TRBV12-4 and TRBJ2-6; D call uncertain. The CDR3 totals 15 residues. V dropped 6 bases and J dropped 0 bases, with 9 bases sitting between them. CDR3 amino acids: CASRPSRSGANVLTF. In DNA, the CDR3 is TGTGCCAGCAGACCATCTCGCTCTGGGGCCAACGTCCTGACTTTC.

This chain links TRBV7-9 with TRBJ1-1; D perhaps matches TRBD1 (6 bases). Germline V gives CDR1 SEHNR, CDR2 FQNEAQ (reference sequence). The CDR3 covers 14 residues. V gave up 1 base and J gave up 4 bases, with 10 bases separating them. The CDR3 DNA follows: TGTGCCAGCAGCTTAGAAGGGGGGCTCACTGAAGCTTTCTTT. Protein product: CASSLEGGLTEAFF.

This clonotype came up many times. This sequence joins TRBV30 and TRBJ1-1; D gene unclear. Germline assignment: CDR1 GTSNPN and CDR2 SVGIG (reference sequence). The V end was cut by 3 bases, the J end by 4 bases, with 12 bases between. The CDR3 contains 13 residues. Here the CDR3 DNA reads TGTGCCTGGAGCGCCCTAGGCACCACTGAAGCTTTCTTT. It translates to CAWSALGTTEAFF.

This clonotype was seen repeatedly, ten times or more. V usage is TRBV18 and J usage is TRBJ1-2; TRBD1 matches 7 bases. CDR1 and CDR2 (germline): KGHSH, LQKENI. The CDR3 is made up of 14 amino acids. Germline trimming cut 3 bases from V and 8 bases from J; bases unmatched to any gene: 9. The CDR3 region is CASSPLTGSGGYTF. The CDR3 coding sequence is TGTGCCAGCTCACCTCTGACAGGGTCGGGAGGCTACACCTTC.

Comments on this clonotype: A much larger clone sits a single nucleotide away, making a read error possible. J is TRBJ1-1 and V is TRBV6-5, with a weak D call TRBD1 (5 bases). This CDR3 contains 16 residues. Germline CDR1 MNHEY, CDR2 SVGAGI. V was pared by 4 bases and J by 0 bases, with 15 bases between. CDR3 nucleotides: TGTGCCAGCAGTTCCCTCAGCAGGGTCATGAACACTGAAGCTTTCTTT. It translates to CASSSLSRVMNTEAFF.

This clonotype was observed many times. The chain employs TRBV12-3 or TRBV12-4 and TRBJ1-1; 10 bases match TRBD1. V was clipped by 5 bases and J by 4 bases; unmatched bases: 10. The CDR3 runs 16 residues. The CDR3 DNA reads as TGTGCCAGCAGTGTCCGGGACAGGGGTGTGGTCACTGAAGCTTTCTTT. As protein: CASSVRDRGVVTEAFF.

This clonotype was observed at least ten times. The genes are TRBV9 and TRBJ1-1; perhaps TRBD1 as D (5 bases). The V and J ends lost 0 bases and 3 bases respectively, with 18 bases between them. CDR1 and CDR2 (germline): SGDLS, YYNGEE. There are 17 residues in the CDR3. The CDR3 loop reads CASSVVRWGDMDTEAFF. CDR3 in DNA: TGTGCCAGCAGCGTAGTTCGTTGGGGGGATATGGACACTGAAGCTTTCTTT.

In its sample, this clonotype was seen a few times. DNA of the CDR3: TGCGCCAGCAGCACCGGACTAGCGGGTAACAACAATGAGCAGTTCTTC. Translated: CASSTGLAGNNNEQFF. The chain carries TRBV10-2 and TRBJ2-1; 11 bases align to TRBD2. Germline lookup yields CDR1 WSHSY and CDR2 SAAADI. The CDR3 extends over 16 amino acids. V lost 6 bases to trimming and J lost 5 bases; unmatched junction nucleotides: 9.

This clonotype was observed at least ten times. CDR3 residues: CASNTGLAGVEQYF. As DNA, the CDR3 is TGTGCCAGCAACACGGGACTAGCGGGAGTCGAGCAGTACTTC. The chain recombines TRBV12-3 or TRBV12-4 with TRBJ2-7, with 14 nucleotides matching TRBD2. The CDR3 consists of 14 residues. V lost 7 bases, J lost 6 bases, and 5 bases stayed unmatched.

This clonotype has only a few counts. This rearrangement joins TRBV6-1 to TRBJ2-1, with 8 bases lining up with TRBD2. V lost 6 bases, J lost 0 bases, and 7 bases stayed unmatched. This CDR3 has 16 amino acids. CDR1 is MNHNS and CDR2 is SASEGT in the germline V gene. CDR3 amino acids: CASRLIAGSSYNEQFF. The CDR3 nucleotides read TGTGCCAGCAGACTAATAGCGGGGTCCTCCTACAATGAGCAGTTCTTC.

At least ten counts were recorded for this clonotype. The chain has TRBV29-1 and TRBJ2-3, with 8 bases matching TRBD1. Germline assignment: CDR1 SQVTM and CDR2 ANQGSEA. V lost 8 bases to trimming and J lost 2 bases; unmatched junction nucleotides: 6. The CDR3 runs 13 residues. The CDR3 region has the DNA TGCAGCTCAGGGGGCGGGCTCACAGATACGCAGTATTTT. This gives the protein CSSGGGLTDTQYF.

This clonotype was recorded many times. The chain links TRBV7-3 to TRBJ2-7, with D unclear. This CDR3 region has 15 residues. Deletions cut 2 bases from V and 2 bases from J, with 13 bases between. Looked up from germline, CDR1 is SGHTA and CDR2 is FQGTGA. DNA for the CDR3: TGTGCCAGCAGCTTACGACCCAACGCCCCCTACGAGCAGTACTTC. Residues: CASSLRPNAPYEQYF.